This TCR beta chain was documented in a study of blood T cell repertoires in COVID-19. Sequencing used immunoSEQ multiplex PCR; TCRdb keeps in-frame clones, though not all of them. Among 350,000 to 450,000 clones listed, roughly 86% were seen once. The CDR3 totals 16 residues. Per the germline V gene, CDR1 is SGHRS and CDR2 is YFSETQ. V shed 2 bases and J shed 0 bases, with 14 bases lying between them. Participant-reported clinical history was the basis for cohort assignment. The sample was PBMCs or T cells enriched from blood (not recorded which). The chain joins TRBV5-1 to TRBJ1-1, with D perhaps TRBD1 (6 bases). The clonotype was recovered from a woman in her thirties who had recovered from COVID-19. CDR3 sequence (DNA): TGCGCCAGCAGCTTCAAAGTCAGGGGCTTGAACACTGAAGCTTTCTTT. It is translated as CASSFKVRGLNTEAFF.